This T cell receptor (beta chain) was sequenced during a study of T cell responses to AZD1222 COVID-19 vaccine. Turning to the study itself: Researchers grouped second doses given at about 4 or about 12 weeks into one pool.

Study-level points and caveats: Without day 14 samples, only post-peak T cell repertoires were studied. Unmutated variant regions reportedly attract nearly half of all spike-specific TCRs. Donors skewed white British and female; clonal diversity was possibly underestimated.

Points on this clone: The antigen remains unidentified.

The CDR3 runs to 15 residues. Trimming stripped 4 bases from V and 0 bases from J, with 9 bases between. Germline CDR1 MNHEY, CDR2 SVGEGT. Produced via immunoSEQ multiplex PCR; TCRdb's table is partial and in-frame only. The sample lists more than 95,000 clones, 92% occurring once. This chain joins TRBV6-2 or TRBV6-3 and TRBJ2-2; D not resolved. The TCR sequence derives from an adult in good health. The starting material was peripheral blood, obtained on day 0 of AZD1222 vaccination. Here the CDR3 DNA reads TGTGCCAGCAGTTTTATGCCCGCGAACACCGGGGAGCTGTTTTTT. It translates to CASSFMPANTGELFF.